The clone carrying this TCR beta chain was recorded a few times. No antigen is known for it. For the second PCR, which ran for 7 to 11 cycles, a sample-barcoded 5' primer and a J-beta primer mix were used. Each CDR3 protein is one row after TCRdb ran MiXCR on the 5' RACE reads. The sample yields 760,000 or so distinct CDR3 sequences, 25% seen once. This entry is derived from a study of blood T cells in healthy people across ages. The V segment lost 4 bases and the J segment 2 bases; nucleotides outside the gene matches: 7. Germline lookup yields CDR1 SQVTM and CDR2 ANQGSEA. This CDR3 has 14 residues. Overall study results and limits: Researchers deemed the diversity estimates from one million T cells underestimates.

These data also featured in a second study, about T cells of mothers and their children. That study reports: Donation involved three healthy Caucasian mothers and the six children that they had. The authors identified no persistent microchimeric T cell clones.

The sample was blood. The chain links TRBV29-1 to TRBJ2-5; 7 bases are shared with TRBD2. This sequence was found in a boy between 5 and 17 years old in good health. CDR3 sequence reads: CSVVPREEQETQYF. The CDR3 coding sequence is TGCAGCGTTGTGCCCCGGGAGGAACAAGAGACCCAGTACTTC.